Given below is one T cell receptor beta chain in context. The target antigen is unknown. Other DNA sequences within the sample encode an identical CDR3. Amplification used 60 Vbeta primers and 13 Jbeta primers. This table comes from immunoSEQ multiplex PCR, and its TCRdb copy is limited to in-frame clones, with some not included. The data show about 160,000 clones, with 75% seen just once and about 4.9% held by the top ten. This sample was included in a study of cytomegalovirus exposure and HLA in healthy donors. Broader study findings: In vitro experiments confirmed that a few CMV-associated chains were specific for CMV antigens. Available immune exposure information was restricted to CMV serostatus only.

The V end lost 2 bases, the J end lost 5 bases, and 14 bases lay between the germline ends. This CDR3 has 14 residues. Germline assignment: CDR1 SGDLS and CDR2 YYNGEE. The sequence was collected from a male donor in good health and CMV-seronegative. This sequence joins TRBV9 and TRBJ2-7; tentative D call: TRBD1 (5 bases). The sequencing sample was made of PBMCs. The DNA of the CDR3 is TGTGCCAGCAGCGTTGGGGCCGCTGGCCACGAGCAGTACTTC. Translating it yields CASSVGAAGHEQYF.